This is a list of T cell receptor beta chains from one sample in a study of shared clonotypes between healthy human individuals. Repertoires were generated with immunoSEQ multiplex PCR, while TCRdb's copy carries only in-frame clones and drops some. The sample has roughly 2.1 million clones, 90% to 95% seen once; the top ten hold more than 1.5%. The sequenced sample consisted of naive CD8+ T cells from PBMCs. The receptors come from a man aged 18 to 35 in good health. Some clones in this sample may be carry-over from other donors' samples. Both conserved end residues are trimmed from each CDR3.

V gene	CDR3 length	J gene	CDR3 protein
TRBV2	15	TRBJ2-7	ASSVPRPSGGSYEQY
TRBV7-3	12	TRBJ2-1	ASSDGDSRNEQF
TRBV7-6	14	TRBJ2-5	ASSSGTSGRSETQY
TRBV6-6	12	TRBJ2-7	ASSYGGLGYEQY
TRBV7-9	12	TRBJ2-3	ASSLNGLADTQY
TRBV7-9	16	TRBJ1-2	ASSLAPNRDRDGYGYT
TRBV19	13	TRBJ1-5	ASSIFRGGNQPQH
TRBV4-3	13	TRBJ2-1	ASSQTGTGIDEQF
TRBV9	13	TRBJ2-1	ASSVEASSYNEQF
TRBV7-9	12	TRBJ1-1	ASSFANRGIEAF
TRBV28	13	TRBJ2-7	ASSLAGEVRVEQY
TRBV19	12	TRBJ2-7	ASSTTTSGYEQY
TRBV30	11	TRBJ1-2	AWTLTRAYGYT
TRBV6-4	9	TRBJ2-1	ASGSYNEQF
TRBV5-4	13	TRBJ1-2	ASSLGQGGFYGYT
TRBV7-9	10	TRBJ2-5	ASSLSTETQY
TRBV13	14	TRBJ1-3	ASTGGQSTIGNTIY
TRBV4-3	13	TRBJ2-1	ASSKSRQGNNEQF
TRBV11-2	12	TRBJ2-7	ASSLSTGRGEQY
TRBV7-3	13	TRBJ2-5	ASSLGTSGQETQY
TRBV28	12	TRBJ1-5	ASSFRRAKAPQH
TRBV28	14	TRBJ2-2	ASSPVSRTNTGELF
TRBV7-9	10	TRBJ1-1	ASSLRRTEAF
TRBV6-5	10	TRBJ2-3	ASSDIPDTQY
TRBV6-5	10	TRBJ1-4	ASSPDRSKLF
TRBV13	9	TRBJ1-2	ASSPGTGKT
TRBV11-2	9	TRBJ2-7	ASSFSYEQY
TRBV28	13	TRBJ1-4	ASSLSPDAGEKLF
TRBV19	13	TRBJ2-1	ASTTDLETYNEQF
TRBV9	14	TRBJ2-3	ASSGGTSGRADTQY
TRBV7-9	13	TRBJ2-1	ASSFSGSDYNEQF
TRBV5-8	13	TRBJ2-7	ASSFPGTPAYEQY
TRBV27	14	TRBJ2-2	ASSFIGIRTPGELF
TRBV19	13	TRBJ2-1	ASSFLAGGSNEQF
TRBV27	11	TRBJ2-7	ASSLQDSYEQY
TRBV27	12	TRBJ1-2	ASSLSGDFYGYT
TRBV7-3	13	TRBJ1-1	ASSLNGGGNTEAF
TRBV2	15	TRBJ2-2	ASRGLAGGPNTGELF
TRBV13	12	TRBJ1-3	ASSLDLSGNTIY
TRBV6-1	11	TRBJ1-5	ASTMQDNQPQH
TRBV6-6	11	TRBJ2-2	ASRDIEGGELF
TRBV9	13	TRBJ2-1	ASSERVAGDNEQF
TRBV27	12	TRBJ2-2	ASSIDRVGGELF
TRBV4-2	16	TRBJ2-5	ASSQEITTSGRIETQY
TRBV6-5	11	TRBJ2-7	ASRLAGLGEQY
TRBV7-2	12	TRBJ2-4	ASSFVGRGNIQY
TRBV9	12	TRBJ1-1	ASSVALGNTEAF
TRBV4-3	15	TRBJ2-2	ASSQGRAGPNTGELF
TRBV5-6	12	TRBJ1-2	ASSGGYRDYGYT
TRBV19	15	TRBJ1-1	ASSPEEEGQGFFEAF
TRBV7-9	10	TRBJ2-1	ASSSDSNEQF
TRBV6-5	12	TRBJ2-5	ASSYGGEVETQY